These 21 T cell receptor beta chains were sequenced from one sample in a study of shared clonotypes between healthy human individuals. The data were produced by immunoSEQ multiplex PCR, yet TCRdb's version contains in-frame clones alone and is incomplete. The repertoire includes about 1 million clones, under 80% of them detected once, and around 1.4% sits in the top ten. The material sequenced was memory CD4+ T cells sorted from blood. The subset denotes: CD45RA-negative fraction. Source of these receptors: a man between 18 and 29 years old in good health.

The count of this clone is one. The CDR3 region is CASSEVKNIQYF. The DNA of the CDR3 is TGTGCCAGCAGTGAGGTGAAAAACATTCAGTACTTC. V and J are TRBV6-1 and TRBJ2-4; D unclear. The CDR3 has 12 amino acids. Germline CDR1 reads MNHNS; CDR2 reads SASEGT. The germline V and J ends were trimmed by 3 bases and 4 bases, with 4 bases remaining between them.

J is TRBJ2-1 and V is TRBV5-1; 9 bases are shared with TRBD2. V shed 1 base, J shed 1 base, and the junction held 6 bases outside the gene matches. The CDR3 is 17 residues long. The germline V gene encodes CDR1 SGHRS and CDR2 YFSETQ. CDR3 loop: CASSLILAGTSYNEQFF. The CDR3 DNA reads TGCGCCAGCAGCTTGATCCTAGCGGGGACTTCCTACAATGAGCAGTTCTTC.

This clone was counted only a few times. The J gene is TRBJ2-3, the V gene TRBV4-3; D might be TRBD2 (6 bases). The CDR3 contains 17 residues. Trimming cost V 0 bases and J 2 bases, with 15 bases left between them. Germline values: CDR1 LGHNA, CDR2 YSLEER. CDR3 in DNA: TGCGCCAGCAGCCAAGATTGGGGTAGCGGAAACACAGATACGCAGTATTTT. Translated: CASSQDWGSGNTDTQYF.

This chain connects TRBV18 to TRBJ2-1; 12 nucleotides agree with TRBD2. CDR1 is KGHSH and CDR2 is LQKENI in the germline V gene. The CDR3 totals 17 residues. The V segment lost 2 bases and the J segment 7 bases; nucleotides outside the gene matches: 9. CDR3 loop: CASSPRLAGGFGNEQFF. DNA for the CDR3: TGTGCCAGCTCACCAAGGCTAGCGGGAGGGTTCGGAAATGAGCAGTTCTTC.

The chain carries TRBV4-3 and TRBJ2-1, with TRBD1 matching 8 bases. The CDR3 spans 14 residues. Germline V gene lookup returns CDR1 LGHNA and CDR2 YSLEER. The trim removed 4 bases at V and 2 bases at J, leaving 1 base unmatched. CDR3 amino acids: CASSLGQAYNEQFF. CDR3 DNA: TGCGCCAGCAGCCTGGGACAGGCCTACAATGAGCAGTTCTTC.

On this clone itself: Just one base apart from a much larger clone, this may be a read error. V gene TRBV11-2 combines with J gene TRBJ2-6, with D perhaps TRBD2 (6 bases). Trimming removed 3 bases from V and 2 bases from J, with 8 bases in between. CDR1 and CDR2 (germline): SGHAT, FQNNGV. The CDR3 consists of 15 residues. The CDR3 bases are TGTGCCAGCAGCTTCGGAGGGCCTGGGGCCAACGTCCTGACTTTC. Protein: CASSFGGPGANVLTF.

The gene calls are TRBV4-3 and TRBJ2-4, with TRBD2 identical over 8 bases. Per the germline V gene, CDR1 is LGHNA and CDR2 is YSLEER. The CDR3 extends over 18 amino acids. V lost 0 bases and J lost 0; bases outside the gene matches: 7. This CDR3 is CASSQDPPGGLAKNIQYF. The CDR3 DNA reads TGCGCCAGCAGCCAAGATCCTCCGGGAGGGTTAGCCAAAAACATTCAGTACTTC.

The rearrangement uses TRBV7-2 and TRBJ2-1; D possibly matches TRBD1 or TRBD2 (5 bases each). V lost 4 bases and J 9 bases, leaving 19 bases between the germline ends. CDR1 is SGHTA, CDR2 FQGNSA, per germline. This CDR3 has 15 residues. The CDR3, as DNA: TGTGCCAGCAGCTCTACCGGGGCAGGGAAGGTTGAGCAGTTCTTC. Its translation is CASSSTGAGKVEQFF.

The CDR3: CASQGTLTTDTQYF. The CDR3 DNA follows: TGTGCCAGTCAGGGTACATTAACCACAGATACGCAGTATTTT. The chain combines TRBV7-9 with TRBJ2-3, with D perhaps TRBD1 (5 bases). This CDR3 spans 14 amino acids. Germline loops: CDR1 SEHNR, CDR2 FQNEAQ (reference sequence). The ends were cut back, 9 bases at V and 2 bases at J, with 15 bases in the middle.

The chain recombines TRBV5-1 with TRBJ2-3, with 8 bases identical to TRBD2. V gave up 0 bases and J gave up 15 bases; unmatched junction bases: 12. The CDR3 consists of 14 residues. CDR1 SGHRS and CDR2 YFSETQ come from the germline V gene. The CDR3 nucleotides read TGCGCCAGCAGCTTGGAGGGCGGGGGGCTGGTCGTCTATTTT. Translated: CASSLEGGGLVVYF.

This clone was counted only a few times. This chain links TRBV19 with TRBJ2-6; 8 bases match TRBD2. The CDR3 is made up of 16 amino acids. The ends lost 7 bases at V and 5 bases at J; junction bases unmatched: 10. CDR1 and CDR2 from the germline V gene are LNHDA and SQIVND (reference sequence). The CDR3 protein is CASMGSGSKRANVLTF. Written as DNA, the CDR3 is TGTGCCAGTATGGGGAGCGGGAGTAAGCGGGCCAACGTCCTGACTTTC.

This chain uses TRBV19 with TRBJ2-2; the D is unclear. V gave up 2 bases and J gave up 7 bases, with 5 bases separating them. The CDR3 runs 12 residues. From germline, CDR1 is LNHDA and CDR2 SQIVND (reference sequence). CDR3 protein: CASSIRLGELFF. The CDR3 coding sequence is TGTGCCAGTAGTATAAGGCTCGGGGAGCTGTTTTTT.

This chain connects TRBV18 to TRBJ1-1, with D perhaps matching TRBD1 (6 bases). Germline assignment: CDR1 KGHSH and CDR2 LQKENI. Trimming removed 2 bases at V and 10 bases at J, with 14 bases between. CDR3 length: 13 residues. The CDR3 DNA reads TGTGCCAGCTCACCAAGTCAGGGGACCCGAGCTTTCTTT. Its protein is CASSPSQGTRAFF.

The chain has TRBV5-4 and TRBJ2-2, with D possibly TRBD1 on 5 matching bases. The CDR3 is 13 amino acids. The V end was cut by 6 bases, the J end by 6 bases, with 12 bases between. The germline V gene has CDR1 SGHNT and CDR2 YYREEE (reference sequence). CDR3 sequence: CASTNQGSGELFF. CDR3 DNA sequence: TGTGCCAGCACCAACCAGGGATCCGGGGAGCTGTTTTTT.

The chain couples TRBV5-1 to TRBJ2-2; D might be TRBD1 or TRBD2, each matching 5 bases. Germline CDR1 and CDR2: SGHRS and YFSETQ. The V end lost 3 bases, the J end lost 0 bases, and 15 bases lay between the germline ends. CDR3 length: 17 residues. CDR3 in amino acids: CASSSGRDLANTGELFF. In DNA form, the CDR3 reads TGCGCCAGCAGCTCTGGTAGGGACCTCGCGAACACCGGGGAGCTGTTTTTT. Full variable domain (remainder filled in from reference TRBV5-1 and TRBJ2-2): KAGVTQTPRYLIKTRGQQVTLSCSPISGHRSVSWYQQTPGQGLQFLFEYFSETQRNKGNFPGRFSGRQFSNSRSEMNVSTLELGDSALYLCASSSGRDLANTGELFFGEGSRLTVL.

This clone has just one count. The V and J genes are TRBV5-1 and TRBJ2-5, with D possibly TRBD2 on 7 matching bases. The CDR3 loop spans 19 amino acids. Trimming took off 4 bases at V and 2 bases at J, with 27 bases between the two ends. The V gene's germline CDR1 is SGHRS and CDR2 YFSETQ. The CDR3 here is CASSPGGGQLSWDQETQYF. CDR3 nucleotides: TGCGCCAGCAGCCCGGGAGGAGGACAGCTGTCATGGGATCAAGAGACCCAGTACTTC.

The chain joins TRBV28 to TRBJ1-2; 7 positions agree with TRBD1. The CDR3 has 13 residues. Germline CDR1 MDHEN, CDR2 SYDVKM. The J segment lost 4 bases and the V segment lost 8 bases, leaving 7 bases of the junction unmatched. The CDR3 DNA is TGTGCCAGCCGACTCCCAGGGGGCTATGGCTACACCTTC. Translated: CASRLPGGYGYTF.

This CDR3 reads CASSPTGDETQYF. CDR3 in DNA: TGCGCCAGCAGCCCGACAGGGGATGAGACCCAGTACTTC. The chain has TRBV4-1 and TRBJ2-5; 8 bases line up with TRBD1. The CDR3 sequence is 13 residues long. J lost 5 bases, V lost 4 bases, and 3 bases had no gene match. Germline V gives CDR1 MGHRA, CDR2 YSYEKL.

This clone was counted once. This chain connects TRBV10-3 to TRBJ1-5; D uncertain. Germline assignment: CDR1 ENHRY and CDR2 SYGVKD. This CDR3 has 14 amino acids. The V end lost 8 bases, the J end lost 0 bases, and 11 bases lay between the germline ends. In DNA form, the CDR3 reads TGTGCCATCCAGGCAGGCTATAGCAATCAGCCCCAGCATTTT. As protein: CAIQAGYSNQPQHF.

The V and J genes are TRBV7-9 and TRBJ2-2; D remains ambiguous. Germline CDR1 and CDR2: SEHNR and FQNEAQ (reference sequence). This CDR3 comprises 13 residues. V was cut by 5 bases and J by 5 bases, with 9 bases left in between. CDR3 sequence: CASSPRWTGELFF. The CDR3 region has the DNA TGTGCCAGCAGCCCACGATGGACCGGGGAGCTGTTTTTT.

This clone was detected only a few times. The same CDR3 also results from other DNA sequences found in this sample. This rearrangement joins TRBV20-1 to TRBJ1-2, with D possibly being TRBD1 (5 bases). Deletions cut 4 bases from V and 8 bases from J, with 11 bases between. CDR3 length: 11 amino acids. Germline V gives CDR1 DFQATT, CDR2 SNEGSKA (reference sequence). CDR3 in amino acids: CSATGGYGYTF. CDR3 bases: TGCAGTGCTACGGGGGGTTACGGCTACACCTTC.